A single TCR beta chain is shown here with its context. This entry is derived from a study of control samples from healthy donors and cancer patients. The CDR3 has 15 residues. Germline assignment: CDR1 MDHEN and CDR2 SYDVKM. V was pared by 6 bases and J by 4 bases, with 9 bases of the junction left unmatched. Libraries were prepared by immunoSEQ multiplex PCR; TCRdb keeps only in-frame clonotypes and omits some of them. The profile shows 100,000 to 150,000 clones, 70% to 90% of them singletons. The rearrangement uses TRBV28 and TRBJ1-1, with 9 nucleotides matching TRBD1. Sequencing input: blood. The sequence came from a man in his fifties in good health. CDR3 region: CASSQDRGWGTEAFF. The CDR3 nucleotides read TGTGCCAGCAGCCAGGACAGGGGTTGGGGCACTGAAGCTTTCTTT.